The 19 T cell receptor beta chains in this list originate from one sample, sequenced in a study of cytomegalovirus exposure and HLA in healthy donors. Primers included in the PCR were 60 Vbeta and 13 Jbeta primers. Generated by immunoSEQ multiplex PCR, the TCRdb table keeps only in-frame clones and is missing some. The table lists 65,000 to 90,000 clones, roughly 80% of them singletons. Sequenced input: PBMCs. The receptors derive from a man aged 40-49 years in good health and CMV-seronegative.

The chain couples TRBV30 to TRBJ2-1; 9 nucleotides align to TRBD2. V trimming: 2 bases; J trimming: 3 bases; junction bases outside the gene matches: 8. The CDR3 is 16 amino acids. Germline V gene lookup returns CDR1 GTSNPN and CDR2 SVGIG (reference sequence). In DNA, the CDR3 is TGTGCCTGGAGTCCGACCGGTAGCGGGGGCTACAATGAGCAGTTCTTC. As protein: CAWSPTGSGGYNEQFF.

The rearrangement joins TRBV14 to TRBJ2-5; 7 nucleotides align to TRBD1. The trim removed 5 bases at V and 3 bases at J, leaving 12 bases unmatched. This CDR3 is built from 16 residues. The germline V gene encodes CDR1 SGHDN and CDR2 FVKESK. This chain's CDR3 is CASSKRTGGSEETQYF. CDR3 in DNA: TGTGCCAGCAGCAAAAGGACAGGTGGGTCCGAAGAGACCCAGTACTTC.

This clone was recorded a few times. The chain carries TRBV27 and TRBJ2-5; a weak D match, TRBD1 (6 bases). The V gene's germline CDR1 is MNHEY and CDR2 SMNVEV (reference sequence). Trimming left V 5 bases short and J 5 bases short, with 12 bases between. This CDR3 contains 13 residues. The CDR3 loop reads CASSHRERETQYF. The CDR3 DNA sequence: TGTGCCAGCAGTCACAGGGAACGGGAGACCCAGTACTTC.

This clone occurred a few times. One junction end does not reproduce the germline sequence, and a read error may be involved. V usage is TRBV6-5 and J usage is TRBJ1-6; maybe TRBD1 (5 bases). The CDR3 is 14 residues long. Germline lookup yields CDR1 MNHEY and CDR2 SVGAGI. The CDR3 nucleotides are TGTGCCAGCAGTTATAGGGGCCCCCCCTCCCCGTATAACTTT. As protein: CASSYRGPPSPYNF.

The chain recombines TRBV7-3 with TRBJ2-2; D is possibly TRBD2 (7 bases). The CDR3 is 16 amino acids. Germline assignment: CDR1 SGHTA and CDR2 FQGTGA. The V gene lost 0 bases and the J gene lost 0 bases, with 8 bases spanning the gap. The DNA for the CDR3 is TGTGCCAGCAGCTTAACGGGGGGGCCGAACACCGGGGAGCTGTTTTTT. The encoded protein is CASSLTGGPNTGELFF.

The V call is TRBV5-4, the J call TRBJ2-1, with TRBD2 as a possible D gene (6 bases). Trimming cost V 1 base and J 2 bases, with 13 bases left between them. Germline assignment: CDR1 SGHNT and CDR2 YYREEE (reference sequence). The CDR3 extends over 16 amino acids. The CDR3 loop reads CASSLPTPGAYNEQFF. Here the CDR3 DNA reads TGTGCCAGCAGCTTGCCCACTCCGGGGGCCTACAATGAGCAGTTCTTC.

Here the CDR3 reads CASSQESTGIKGPQHF. The CDR3 DNA reads as TGTGCCAGCTCCCAAGAATCGACAGGGATCAAAGGACCCCAGCATTTT. V usage is TRBV18 and J usage is TRBJ1-5; 7 bases map to TRBD1. The CDR3 is made up of 16 amino acids. Germline-derived CDR1 and CDR2 are KGHSH and LQKENI. V lost 6 bases, J lost 10 bases, and 18 bases stayed unmatched.

This rearrangement joins TRBV7-9 to TRBJ2-5, with 12 bases lining up with TRBD2. After removal of 4 bases from V and 2 bases from J, the junction contained 5 bases not matched to a gene. CDR1 and CDR2 (germline): SEHNR, FQNEAQ (reference sequence). CDR3 size: 16 residues. CDR3 in amino acids: CASSSLAGGFQETQYF. CDR3 DNA sequence: TGTGCCAGCAGCTCGCTAGCGGGGGGGTTTCAAGAGACCCAGTACTTC.

V gene TRBV7-8 combines with J gene TRBJ2-5, with D perhaps TRBD1 (6 bases). This CDR3 region has 18 residues. Trimming took 5 bases from V and 3 from J, leaving 25 bases between them. Germline CDR1 and CDR2: SGHVS and FQNEAQ. Here the CDR3 DNA reads TGTGCCAGCAGCGGATTGGACAGAATAGATTTATTAAAAGAGACCCAGTACTTC. This translates into CASSGLDRIDLLKETQYF.

About this clone: An end of the junction differs from the germline gene, which may be a read error. The J gene is TRBJ1-1, the V gene TRBV5-4; D may be TRBD1 (5 bases). The CDR3 sequence is 14 residues long. Germline CDR1 is SGHNT and CDR2 is YYREEE (reference sequence). This chain's CDR3 is CASSWRDRNTESFF. The CDR3 region has the DNA TGTGCCAGCAGCTGGCGGGACCGGAACACTGAATCTTTCTTT.

The rearrangement uses TRBV6-5 and TRBJ1-2, with no clear D. Trimming removed 0 bases at V and 2 bases at J, with 7 bases between. From germline, CDR1 is MNHEY and CDR2 SVGAGI. The CDR3 spans 14 residues. CDR3 sequence: CASSYSGQNYGYTF. CDR3 nucleotide sequence: TGTGCCAGCAGTTACTCTGGTCAGAACTATGGCTACACCTTC.

The chain has TRBV9 and TRBJ2-3; D not resolved. Trimming cost V 0 bases and J 4 bases, with 3 bases left between them. This CDR3 spans 12 amino acids. Germline V gene sequence: CDR1 SGDLS, CDR2 YYNGEE. CDR3 bases: TGTGCCAGCAGCGTAGCCGCAGATACGCAGTATTTT. Amino acid sequence: CASSVAADTQYF.

This clone was seen only a few times. V usage is TRBV5-6 and J usage is TRBJ2-3; D is possibly TRBD1 (6 bases). V dropped 0 bases and J dropped 1 base, with 12 bases sitting between them. This CDR3 has 16 amino acids. In germline, CDR1 is SGHDT, CDR2 YYEEEE. The CDR3 region has the DNA TGTGCCAGCAGCTTGGGAGCCGGACAGCGCACAGATACGCAGTATTTT. This translates into CASSLGAGQRTDTQYF.

The rearrangement links TRBV5-1 to TRBJ2-7; TRBD1 matches at 9 bases. The CDR3 runs 15 residues. Germline V gene sequence: CDR1 SGHRS, CDR2 YFSETQ. Unmatched junction bases numbered 6, after V lost 2 bases and J lost 3 bases. The CDR3 DNA follows: TGCGCCAGCAGCTTCGCGACAGGGGGACACTACGAGCAGTACTTC. Residues: CASSFATGGHYEQYF.

This clone has only one observation. V is TRBV6-5 and J is TRBJ2-7, with D maybe TRBD2 (5 bases). Trimming removed 0 bases from V and 2 bases from J, with 8 bases in between. This CDR3 is 14 amino acids long. Germline CDR1 reads MNHEY; CDR2 reads SVGAGI. For the CDR3, the DNA is TGTGCCAGCAGTTACTCGGGAGAGACCTACGAGCAGTACTTC. It specifies CASSYSGETYEQYF.

In its sample, this clone was seen a few times. The CDR3, as DNA: TGTGCCAGCAGCATCGGGACAGTCTACGAGCAGTACTTC. The encoded protein is CASSIGTVYEQYF. The rearrangement links TRBV5-8 to TRBJ2-7; TRBD1 matches at 7 bases. V lost 4 bases and J lost 3; bases outside the gene matches: 4. Germline CDR1 SGHTS, CDR2 YDEGEE. This CDR3 is 13 amino acids long.

The V and J genes are TRBV5-1 and TRBJ1-5; D perhaps matches TRBD1 (5 bases). In germline, CDR1 is SGHRS, CDR2 YFSETQ. The CDR3 contains 15 residues. V lost 1 base and J lost 4, with 12 bases in between. CDR3 DNA sequence: TGCGCCAGCAGCTTGTGGGGGGAACAGAATCAGCCCCAGCATTTT. Translation gives CASSLWGEQNQPQHF.

The chain links TRBV9 to TRBJ1-1; 9 nucleotides agree with TRBD1. Germline lookup yields CDR1 SGDLS and CDR2 YYNGEE. The V segment lost 0 bases and the J segment 11 bases; nucleotides outside the gene matches: 5. There are 13 residues in the CDR3. The CDR3 bases are TGTGCCAGCAGCGTAGATTGGACAGGGGTGGCTTTCTTT. Its translation is CASSVDWTGVAFF.

In this sample, this clone turned up a few times. This chain uses TRBV5-1 with TRBJ2-5, with 10 bases identical to TRBD2. The V gene end was trimmed by 5 bases and the J gene end by 3 bases; junction bases not matched to a gene: 10. CDR1 and CDR2 (germline): SGHRS, YFSETQ. CDR3 size: 16 residues. DNA of the CDR3: TGCGCCAGCAGATCCCATAGCGGGGGGCTCAAAGAGACCCAGTACTTC. Translated: CASRSHSGGLKETQYF.